A single sample is the source of the 17 T cell receptor beta chains below, sequenced in a study of post-analysis software for immune sequencing data. Study conclusions and caveats: The study found TRBV5-6, TRBV5-1 and TRBV20-1 among about five TRBV segments more frequent in patients than controls.

No cognate antigen is known for these TCRs. Researchers reported that TCR beta cDNA libraries carried unique molecular identifiers. TCRdb redid the calling of the PCR reads with MiXCR, one entry per CDR3 protein. The sample records approximately 770,000 distinct CDR3 sequences, about 43% being singletons. Sequencing was done on a sample of blood. The receptor source for this set is a girl aged 5-17 years with multiple sclerosis.

This chain links TRBV20-1 with TRBJ2-3; possible D gene TRBD1, 5 bases. V gave up 6 bases and J gave up 3 bases, with 19 bases separating them. The length of the CDR3 is 15 residues. Germline V gives CDR1 DFQATT, CDR2 SNEGSKA (reference sequence). The CDR3 loop reads CSAGTRTPQTDTQYF. DNA of the CDR3: TGCAGTGCCGGAACACGGACACCCCAAACAGATACGCAGTATTTT.

The sample holds a few counts of this clonotype. The chain joins TRBV5-6 to TRBJ2-7; D is possibly TRBD1 (5 bases). V shed 4 bases and J shed 3 bases, with 20 bases lying between them. The germline gives CDR1 SGHDT, CDR2 YYEEEE. The CDR3 is 16 amino acids. The CDR3 loop reads CASSPRLDNSYYEQYF. CDR3 coding DNA: TGTGCCAGCAGCCCGCGGCTGGACAACTCTTACTACGAGCAGTACTTC.

The gene calls are TRBV27 and TRBJ2-7; TRBD1 agrees at 8 bases. The CDR3 extends over 13 amino acids. CDR1 is MNHEY and CDR2 is SMNVEV in the germline V gene (reference sequence). J lost 5 bases, V lost 5 bases, and 5 bases had no gene match. CDR3 bases: TGTGCCAGCAGTAAGGACAGGGTCCACGAGCAGTACTTC. Its protein product is CASSKDRVHEQYF.

This clonotype was observed a few times. The V and J genes are TRBV20-1 and TRBJ1-5; no firm D call. The CDR3 is 17 residues long. Germline CDR1 is DFQATT and CDR2 is SNEGSKA (reference sequence). The V and J ends lost 6 bases and 3 bases respectively, with 24 bases between them. The chain's CDR3 is CSASTWASQSFNQPQHF. CDR3 sequence (DNA): TGCAGTGCCTCAACCTGGGCTTCGCAATCTTTCAATCAGCCCCAGCATTTT.

For the CDR3, the DNA is TGTGCCAGCAGCCCTGCTGCGGGAACCTACAATGAGCAGTTCTTC. Translated, it gives CASSPAAGTYNEQFF. J is TRBJ2-1 and V is TRBV7-3; D possibly corresponds to TRBD2 (6 bases). The CDR3 spans 15 residues. Germline CDR1 SGHTA, CDR2 FQGTGA. The V end was cut by 5 bases, the J end by 2 bases, with 13 bases between.

This clonotype appeared many times. The J gene is TRBJ1-2, the V gene TRBV20-1; a possible D gene is TRBD1 (6 bases). With 6 bases removed from V and 4 bases from J, the gap between germline ends came to 21 bases. The CDR3 is 15 amino acids. The V gene's germline CDR1 is DFQATT and CDR2 SNEGSKA (reference sequence). CDR3: CSATAGGRLGYGYTF. The CDR3 coding sequence is TGCAGTGCAACTGCCGGGGGCCGCCTCGGCTATGGCTACACCTTC.

The gene calls are TRBV10-3 and TRBJ2-5, with 8 bases aligning to TRBD2. Germline loops: CDR1 ENHRY, CDR2 SYGVKD. With V trimmed by 9 bases and J by 5 bases, 11 bases remained unmatched. The CDR3 spans 14 residues. CDR3 sequence: CAIFSGTQGETQYF. The CDR3 nucleotides read TGTGCCATTTTTAGCGGGACCCAAGGGGAGACCCAGTACTTC.

This clonotype occurred a few times. A read error may account for a junction end that differs from germline. The rearrangement uses TRBV13 and TRBJ2-1; D is undetermined. Germline CDR1 PRHDT, CDR2 FYEKMQ (reference sequence). This CDR3 contains 17 residues. The CDR3 bases are TGTGCTAGCAGCTTAGGCCGTGCCCCCAGCTCCTACAATGAGCAGTTCTTC. As protein: CASSLGRAPSSYNEQFF. Using reference TRBV13 and TRBJ2-1 for the parts outside the CDR3, the full variable domain is AAGVIQSPRHLIKEKRETATLKCYPIPRHDTVYWYQQGPGQDPQFLISFYEKMQSDKGSIPDRFSAQQFSDYHSELNMSSLELGDSALYFCASSLGRAPSSYNEQFFGPGTRLTVL.

There are a few counts of this clonotype. The genes are TRBV7-2 and TRBJ2-7; TRBD1 or TRBD2 may be the D gene (5 bases each). The CDR3 totals 13 residues. Germline-derived CDR1 and CDR2 are SGHTA and FQGNSA. The V end was cut by 3 bases, the J end by 3 bases, with 9 bases between. The CDR3 protein is CASSFRDGYEQYF. CDR3 nucleotide sequence: TGTGCCAGCAGCTTCCGGGACGGCTACGAGCAGTACTTC.

This chain uses TRBV6-1 with TRBJ2-3; 8 nucleotides line up with TRBD2. The V segment lost 7 bases and the J segment 0 bases; nucleotides outside the gene matches: 6. The CDR3 length is 15 residues. Germline V CDR1 and CDR2: MNHNS, SASEGT. CDR3 DNA sequence: TGTGCCAGCATAGGCGGGAGGTCTAGCACAGATACGCAGTATTTT. It codes for CASIGGRSSTDTQYF.

The V call is TRBV20-1, the J call TRBJ2-4; 8 nucleotides line up with TRBD2. The DNA end is a closer match to TRBJ2-7, so the J assignment may be wrong. The germline gives CDR1 DFQATT, CDR2 SNEGSKA (reference sequence). This CDR3 has 15 amino acids. CDR3 sequence: CSARISPGLAYEQYF. The CDR3, as DNA: TGCAGTGCTAGAATTTCTCCGGGACTAGCCTACGAGCAGTACTTC.

The V and J genes are TRBV11-2 and TRBJ2-7; 7 nucleotides agree with TRBD1. V was pared by 1 base and J by 3 bases, with 3 bases of the junction left unmatched. CDR3 length: 14 amino acids. Germline V gives CDR1 SGHAT, CDR2 FQNNGV. CDR3 nucleotide sequence: TGTGCCAGCAGCTTAGCCGGGACAGACTACGAGCAGTACTTC. Its translation: CASSLAGTDYEQYF.

The V and J genes are TRBV29-1 and TRBJ2-5, with D tentatively TRBD2 (6 bases). CDR3 size: 13 residues. Per germline, CDR1 SQVTM and CDR2 ANQGSEA. V dropped 4 bases and J dropped 5 bases, with 14 bases sitting between them. The CDR3 reads CSVAGSTVETQYF. The CDR3 region has the DNA TGCAGCGTTGCCGGGAGTACTGTGGAGACCCAGTACTTC.

V usage is TRBV6-6 and J usage is TRBJ1-4; weak D call: TRBD1 (5 bases). The germline V gene encodes CDR1 MNHNY and CDR2 SVGAGI (reference sequence). Trimming cost V 6 bases and J 10 bases, with 12 bases left between them. The CDR3 is made up of 12 amino acids. The chain's CDR3 is CASRKGKGKLFF. The CDR3 nucleotides read TGTGCCAGCAGAAAGGGGAAGGGAAAACTGTTTTTT.

J is TRBJ2-7 and V is TRBV29-1; D possibly corresponds to TRBD2 (6 bases). The CDR3 has 15 amino acids. The V and J ends lost 6 bases and 3 bases respectively, with 21 bases between them. The germline CDR1 and CDR2 sequences are SQVTM and ANQGSEA. The CDR3 sequence is CSVTRGSFPLYEQYF. In DNA form, the CDR3 reads TGCAGCGTGACTAGGGGCTCTTTCCCCCTCTACGAGCAGTACTTC.

This clonotype showed up just a few times. The rearrangement uses TRBV20-1 and TRBJ2-3; 8 bases fit TRBD2. The CDR3 length is 17 residues. V lost 1 base and J lost 1; bases outside the gene matches: 10. The V gene's germline CDR1 is DFQATT and CDR2 SNEGSKA (reference sequence). The CDR3 here is CSARGGFGLARTDTQYF. The DNA for the CDR3 is TGCAGTGCTAGAGGGGGTTTCGGACTAGCTCGCACAGATACGCAGTATTTT.

The table lists this clonotype with a few counts. V usage is TRBV7-2 and J usage is TRBJ2-3; TRBD1 might be the D (5 bases). Trimming took 0 bases from V and 6 from J, leaving 10 bases between them. CDR3 length: 14 residues. Per the germline V gene, CDR1 is SGHTA and CDR2 is FQGNSA. Here the CDR3 DNA reads TGTGCCAGCAGCTTAGCGGGGCAGCAGGATACGCAGTATTTT. Translation: CASSLAGQQDTQYF.